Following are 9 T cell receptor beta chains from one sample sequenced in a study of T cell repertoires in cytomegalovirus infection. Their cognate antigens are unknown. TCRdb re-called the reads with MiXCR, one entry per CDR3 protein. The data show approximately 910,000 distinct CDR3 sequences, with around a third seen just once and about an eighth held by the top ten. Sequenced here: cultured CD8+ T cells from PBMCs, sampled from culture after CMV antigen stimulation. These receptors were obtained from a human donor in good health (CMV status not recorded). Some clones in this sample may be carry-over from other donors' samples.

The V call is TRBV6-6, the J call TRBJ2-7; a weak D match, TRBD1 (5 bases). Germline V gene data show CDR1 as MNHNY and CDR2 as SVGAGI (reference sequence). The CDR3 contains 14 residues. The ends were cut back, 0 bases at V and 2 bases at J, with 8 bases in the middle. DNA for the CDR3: TGTGCCAGCAGTTACTCGATAGGGGCCTACGAGCAGTACTTC. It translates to CASSYSIGAYEQYF.

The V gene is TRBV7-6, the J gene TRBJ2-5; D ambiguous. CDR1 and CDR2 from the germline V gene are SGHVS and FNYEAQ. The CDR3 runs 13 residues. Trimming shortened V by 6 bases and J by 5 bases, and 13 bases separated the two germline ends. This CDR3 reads CASSTTALETQYF. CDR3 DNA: TGTGCCAGCAGTACGACCGCCCTTGAGACCCAGTACTTC.

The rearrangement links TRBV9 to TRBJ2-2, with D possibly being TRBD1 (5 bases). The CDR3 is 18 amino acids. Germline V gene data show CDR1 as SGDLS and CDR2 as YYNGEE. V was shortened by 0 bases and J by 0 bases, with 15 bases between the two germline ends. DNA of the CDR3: TGTGCCAGCAGCGTAGGTGTCTTTGGACATCCGAACACCGGGGAGCTGTTTTTT. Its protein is CASSVGVFGHPNTGELFF.

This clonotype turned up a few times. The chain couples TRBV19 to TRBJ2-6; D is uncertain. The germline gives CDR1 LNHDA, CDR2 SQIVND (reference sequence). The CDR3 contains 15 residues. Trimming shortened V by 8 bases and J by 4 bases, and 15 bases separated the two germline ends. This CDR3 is CASGERRRGANVLTF. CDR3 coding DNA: TGTGCCAGTGGTGAACGGAGACGAGGGGCCAACGTCCTGACTTTC.

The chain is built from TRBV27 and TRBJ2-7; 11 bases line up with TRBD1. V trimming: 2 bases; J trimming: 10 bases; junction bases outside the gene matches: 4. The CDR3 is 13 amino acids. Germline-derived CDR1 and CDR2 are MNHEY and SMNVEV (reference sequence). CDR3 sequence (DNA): TGTGCCAGCAGTTTAGGACAGGGGGCGATACAGTACGTC. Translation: CASSLGQGAIQYV.

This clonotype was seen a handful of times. The CDR3 region has the DNA TGTGCCAGCAGCTTGAGGGGTCAGTACACTGAAGCTTTCTTT. Translation gives CASSLRGQYTEAFF. The chain employs TRBV13 and TRBJ1-1, with a tentative D call TRBD1 (5 bases). The CDR3 runs to 14 residues. The ends were cut back, 3 bases at V and 3 bases at J, with 11 bases in the middle. Germline CDR1 is PRHDT and CDR2 is FYEKMQ (reference sequence).

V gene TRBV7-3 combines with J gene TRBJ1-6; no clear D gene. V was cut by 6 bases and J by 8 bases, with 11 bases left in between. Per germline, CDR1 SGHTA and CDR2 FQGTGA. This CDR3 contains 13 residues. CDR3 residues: CASRSGGDSPLHF. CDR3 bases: TGTGCCAGCAGAAGTGGAGGAGATTCACCCCTCCACTTT.

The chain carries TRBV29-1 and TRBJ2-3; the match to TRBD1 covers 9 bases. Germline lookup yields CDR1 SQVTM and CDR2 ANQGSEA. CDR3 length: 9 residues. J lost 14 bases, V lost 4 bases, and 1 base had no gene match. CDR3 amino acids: CSVGQGVYF. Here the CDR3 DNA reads TGCAGCGTTGGACAGGGGGTGTATTTT.

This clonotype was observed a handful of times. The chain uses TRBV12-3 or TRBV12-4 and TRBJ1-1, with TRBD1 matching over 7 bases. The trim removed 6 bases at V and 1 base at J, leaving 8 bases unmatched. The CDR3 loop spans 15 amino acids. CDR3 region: CASRNRRTGNTEAFF. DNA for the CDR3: TGTGCCAGCAGGAACCGTCGGACAGGGAACACTGAAGCTTTCTTT.